These 11 T cell receptor beta chains share one sample of origin, sequenced in a study of vaccination and CD4 T cells after COVID-19. Sequenced with the Oncomine TCR Beta short-read assay was DNA taken from cultured CD4+ T cells. One entry per CDR3 protein results from TCRdb running MiXCR on the PCR reads. The top ten clones hold 27% of a sample with just under 20,000 distinct CDR3 sequences, about 42% of them seen once. The antigens these receptors bind are not known. Noted treatment: 10-day PBMC culture with coronavirus spike peptide pools or control peptides (ViraFEST assay). This sample comprised CD4+ T cells from blood, cultured in vitro, obtained before SARS-CoV-2 vaccination. The receptors here all came from a human donor who received a COVID-19 vaccine.

This clonotype showed up just a few times. The chain has TRBV2 and TRBJ1-2; TRBD1 matches at 10 bases. The CDR3 totals 15 residues. V lost 5 bases and J lost 3; bases outside the gene matches: 6. CDR1 is SNHLY and CDR2 is FYNNEI in the germline V gene. Written as DNA, the CDR3 is TGTGCCAGCAGTAGGGGACAGGGGATCTACTATGGCTACACCTTC. This encodes CASSRGQGIYYGYTF.

The CDR3 protein is CASSEAYWGFEETQYF. DNA of the CDR3: TGTGCCAGCAGTGAAGCGTATTGGGGTTTCGAGGAGACCCAGTACTTC. V usage is TRBV6-1 and J usage is TRBJ2-5, with no clear D. This CDR3 region has 16 residues. Trimming removed 0 bases from V and 5 bases from J, with 16 bases in between. From germline, CDR1 is MNHNS and CDR2 SASEGT.

This clonotype was found a few times. DNA for the CDR3: TGTGCCATCAGCCAGGTGGCGGGGACTGAAGCTTTCTTT. Translating gives CAISQVAGTEAFF. This sequence joins TRBV10-3 and TRBJ1-1; D is unclear. This CDR3 comprises 13 residues. Germline values: CDR1 ENHRY, CDR2 SYGVKD. Trimming cost V 6 bases and J 5 bases, with 13 bases left between them.

The CDR3: CASSNPRLNSNQPQHF. In DNA, the CDR3 is TGTGCCAGTAGTAATCCTCGCCTTAATAGCAATCAGCCCCAGCATTTT. The chain recombines TRBV19 with TRBJ1-5; the D is unclear. CDR1 and CDR2 from the germline V gene are LNHDA and SQIVND (reference sequence). This CDR3 has 16 residues. Trimming took 4 bases from V and 0 from J, leaving 13 bases between them.

The chain has TRBV15 and TRBJ1-3; TRBD1 matches 7 bases. The germline CDR1 and CDR2 sequences are LNHNV and YYDKDF (reference sequence). The CDR3 runs to 15 residues. V was clipped by 0 bases and J by 4 bases; unmatched bases: 3. This chain's CDR3 is CATSRDQQGGNTIYF. CDR3 coding DNA: TGTGCCACCAGCAGAGATCAACAGGGGGGAAACACCATATATTTT.

In DNA form, the CDR3 reads TGTGCCAGCAGGAGACAGGGGGCCGAGACCCAGTACTTC. Translation gives CASRRQGAETQYF. The J gene is TRBJ2-5, the V gene TRBV6-1, with TRBD1 matching 10 bases. The V gene's germline CDR1 is MNHNS and CDR2 SASEGT. The trim removed 6 bases at V and 5 bases at J, leaving 3 bases unmatched. The CDR3 covers 13 residues.

This clonotype was picked up a small number of times. The chain combines TRBV19 with TRBJ1-5; TRBD1 is a possible D gene (6 bases). Trimming stripped 7 bases from V and 5 bases from J, with 18 bases between. The CDR3 extends over 15 amino acids. Germline V CDR1 and CDR2: LNHDA, SQIVND (reference sequence). The DNA for the CDR3 is TGTGCCAGTACCCCTAATAGGGGGGGAGATCAGCCCCAGCATTTT. Protein product: CASTPNRGGDQPQHF.

This chain uses TRBV5-5 with TRBJ1-1, with 7 bases fitting TRBD1. From germline, CDR1 is SGHKS and CDR2 YYEKEE (reference sequence). There are 15 residues in the CDR3. V shed 4 bases, J shed 0 bases, and the junction held 6 bases outside the gene matches. The CDR3 region is CASSKSGQLNTEAFF. The DNA for the CDR3 is TGTGCCAGCAGCAAGTCGGGACAGCTGAACACTGAAGCTTTCTTT.

The chain links TRBV20-1 to TRBJ1-6; no clear D. Germline CDR1 DFQATT, CDR2 SNEGSKA (reference sequence). This CDR3 is 12 amino acids long. Deletions cut 1 base from V and 10 bases from J, with 8 bases between. CDR3 nucleotides: TGCAGTGCTAGAGCACCTGGGTCACCCCTCCACTTT. It yields the protein CSARAPGSPLHF.

This clonotype was counted once. This rearrangement joins TRBV20-1 to TRBJ2-3; a weak D match, TRBD2 (6 bases). Germline V gene sequence: CDR1 DFQATT, CDR2 SNEGSKA (reference sequence). The CDR3 is 16 amino acids. V shed 1 base and J shed 2 bases, with 16 bases lying between them. CDR3 protein: CSARVSASENTDTQYF. As DNA, the CDR3 is TGCAGTGCTAGAGTTTCGGCTAGCGAGAACACAGATACGCAGTATTTT.

This chain joins TRBV1 and TRBJ1-6; the table gives TRBD1 as D, unverified against the DNA. TRBV1 counts as a pseudogene. The CDR3 spans 22 residues. The CDR3 reads CTSTLLPQDRGMGGSYNSPLHF. CDR3 DNA sequence: TGCACCAGCACCCTATTACCCCAAGACAGGGGAATGGGCGGCTCCTATAATTCACCCCTCCACTTT.